The table lists the clone carrying this TCR beta chain with many counts. This record belongs to a study of molecular identifiers for immune sequencing clone quantification. Every naive CD8 library was made from between roughly 18,000 and 1,000,000 sorted cells with 10%, 30% or 50% RNA. Isolation of naive CD8 T cells was achieved by sorting on a CD8+CD4-CCR7+CD45RA+ phenotype. Bulk libraries came from a prior protocol with listed TCR primers. From the PCR reads, TCRdb called clonotypes with MiXCR, one entry per CDR3 protein. The sample holds about 640,000 distinct CDR3 sequences, roughly 21% seen once. The CDR3 spans 14 residues. Germline V lookup: CDR1 MNHEY, CDR2 SMNVEV (reference sequence). Between the trimmed V and J ends, which lost 7 bases and 3 bases, there was a span of 13 bases.

Sequencing used naive CD8+ T cells from blood, with Jurkat cell RNA spiked in. The subset denotes: FACS-sorted CD8+CD4-CCR7+CD45RA+ naive T cells. The genes are TRBV27 and TRBJ1-5; the D is unclear. The sequence was collected from a human donor in good health. Some libraries in this study had Jurkat cell RNA spiked in. CDR3 residues: CASKLVGANQPQHF. CDR3 coding DNA: TGTGCCAGCAAACTAGTGGGAGCCAATCAGCCCCAGCATTTT.